Presented here are 18 T cell receptor beta chains from one specimen sequenced in a study of T cells in Graves' hyperthyroidism and ophthalmopathy. RNA transcripts provided the source from which TCR beta CDR3 regions were amplified. With the HTBI primer set, the TCR CDR3 went through a first round of RT-PCR. TCRdb reanalysed the multiplex PCR reads using MiXCR and keeps one entry per CDR3 protein. The sample lists about 400,000 distinct CDR3 sequences; about 14% were seen once. Sequenced input: blood. The origin of the receptors is a woman between 25 and 40 years old with Graves' ophthalmopathy.

This clonotype was counted ten times or more. The chain employs TRBV2 and TRBJ2-2, with TRBD2 as a possible D gene (5 bases). Germline V gene data show CDR1 as SNHLY and CDR2 as FYNNEI. The CDR3 loop spans 15 amino acids. V was pared by 3 bases and J by 0 bases, with 8 bases between. The CDR3 sequence is CASSDRGPNTGELFF. In nucleotides, the CDR3 is TGTGCCAGCAGTGATCGGGGTCCGAACACCGGGGAGCTGTTTTTT.

This clonotype was seen ten or more times. The rearrangement joins TRBV28 to TRBJ1-3; TRBD1 aligns across 7 bases. The CDR3 covers 16 residues. The germline gives CDR1 MDHEN, CDR2 SYDVKM. Germline trimming cut 3 bases from V and 4 bases from J; bases unmatched to any gene: 9. CDR3 in amino acids: CASSFPQGVAGNTIYF. The CDR3 DNA sequence: TGTGCCAGCAGTTTTCCGCAGGGGGTGGCAGGAAACACCATATATTTT.

This clonotype was counted a few times. The chain couples TRBV20-1 to TRBJ2-7; 7 bases map to TRBD1. Germline CDR1 DFQATT, CDR2 SNEGSKA (reference sequence). There are 14 residues in the CDR3. The junction had 8 bases not matched to a gene; V was cut back by 3 bases and J by 3 bases. The CDR3 protein is CSARSYRGSYEQYF. CDR3 bases: TGCAGTGCTAGGAGTTACAGGGGTAGCTACGAGCAGTACTTC.

The V and J genes are TRBV28 and TRBJ1-6, with TRBD1 as a possible D gene (5 bases). The CDR3 contains 14 residues. Trimming took 5 bases from V and 4 from J, leaving 9 bases between them. Per the germline V gene, CDR1 is MDHEN and CDR2 is SYDVKM. This CDR3 reads CASSRGPYNSPLHF. CDR3 DNA: TGTGCCAGCAGTAGGGGACCGTATAATTCACCCCTCCACTTT.

This clonotype was seen at least ten times. This chain links TRBV6-2 or TRBV6-3 with TRBJ1-3, with a weak D call TRBD1 (5 bases). V was pared by 2 bases and J by 0 bases, with 14 bases between. There are 17 residues in the CDR3. The germline V gene encodes CDR1 MNHEY and CDR2 SVGEGT. The CDR3 DNA is TGTGCCAGCAGTTACGCCACCGGGGGTTACTCTGGAAACACCATATATTTT. This codes for CASSYATGGYSGNTIYF.

At least ten counts were recorded for this clonotype. The V call is TRBV4-2, the J call TRBJ2-7; TRBD2 agrees at 7 bases. There are 15 residues in the CDR3. In germline, CDR1 is LGHNA, CDR2 YNFKEQ. V lost 4 bases to trimming and J lost 2 bases; unmatched junction nucleotides: 8. CDR3 nucleotides: TGTGCCAGCAGCCTGCAAACTAGCGCCGCCTACGAGCAGTACTTC. Protein product: CASSLQTSAAYEQYF.

This clonotype was detected ten times or more. The chain carries TRBV7-3 and TRBJ1-2; D not resolved. Germline V gives CDR1 SGHTA, CDR2 FQGTGA. The CDR3 has 14 residues. The V end was cut by 2 bases, the J end by 0 bases, with 7 bases between. The CDR3 nucleotides are TGTGCCAGCAGCTTAGGGGTGGCTAACTATGGCTACACCTTC. Amino acid sequence: CASSLGVANYGYTF. The full variable domain, its missing parts supplied by reference TRBV7-3 and TRBJ1-2, is GAGVSQTPSNKVTEKGKYVELRCDPISGHTALYWYRQSLGQGPEFLIYFQGTGAADDSGLPNDRFFAVRPEGSVSTLKIQRTERGDSAVYLCASSLGVANYGYTFGSGTRLTVV.

This rearrangement joins TRBV28 to TRBJ2-5; tentative D call: TRBD2 (6 bases). The CDR3 consists of 13 residues. V was clipped by 8 bases and J by 5 bases, with 15 bases between them. Germline V CDR1 and CDR2: MDHEN, SYDVKM. This CDR3 is CASEVGGVETQYF. The CDR3 coding sequence is TGTGCCAGCGAAGTGGGAGGAGTGGAGACCCAGTACTTC.

This clonotype was recorded many times. The rearrangement uses TRBV12-3 or TRBV12-4 and TRBJ1-1; possible D gene TRBD1, 5 bases. Deletions cut 6 bases from V and 1 base from J, with 12 bases between. The CDR3 has 14 residues. DNA of the CDR3: TGTGCCAGCAGACTAGGGGCCAGGAACACTGAAGCTTTCTTT. Amino acid sequence: CASRLGARNTEAFF.

This chain uses TRBV7-2 with TRBJ1-2; 9 bases map to TRBD1. This CDR3 has 16 amino acids. The germline CDR1 and CDR2 sequences are SGHTA and FQGNSA. The J segment lost 8 bases and the V segment lost 4 bases, leaving 14 bases of the junction unmatched. The CDR3 nucleotides read TGTGCCAGCAGCTCAGCTGGGGAACAGGGGGCGCGGGGCTACACCTTC. Protein: CASSSAGEQGARGYTF.

In regard to this clonotype: A junction boundary mismatches the germline segment, possibly from a read error. The chain is built from TRBV6-9 and TRBJ2-6, with 7 bases aligning to TRBD1. The germline V gene has CDR1 MNHGY and CDR2 SVAAGI. The CDR3 spans 16 residues. The CDR3 sequence is CGSSFLLRNRGLVLTF. The DNA of the CDR3 is TGTGGCAGCAGTTTCCTCCTCCGGAACAGGGGCTTGGTCCTGACTTTC.

The V call is TRBV11-2, the J call TRBJ1-3, with D uncertain. With 3 bases removed from V and 0 bases from J, the gap between germline ends came to 21 bases. In germline, CDR1 is SGHAT, CDR2 FQNNGV. This CDR3 has 19 amino acids. This CDR3 reads CASSFYPGRRTNSGNTIYF. The CDR3 DNA is TGTGCCAGCAGCTTCTATCCAGGCCGCCGAACAAACTCTGGAAACACCATATATTTT.

V gene TRBV29-1 combines with J gene TRBJ2-3, with 9 bases matching TRBD1. Trimming took 7 bases from V and 4 from J; bases not matched to a gene: 6. From germline, CDR1 is SQVTM and CDR2 ANQGSEA. This CDR3 is built from 13 residues. CDR3 residues: CSATGTGPDTQYF. The CDR3 DNA follows: TGCAGCGCGACCGGGACAGGGCCAGATACGCAGTATTTT.

The chain couples TRBV7-2 to TRBJ1-1, with D tentatively TRBD1 (6 bases). Trimming removed 5 bases at V and 0 bases at J, with 22 bases between. CDR3 length equals 18 residues. Germline V gives CDR1 SGHTA, CDR2 FQGNSA. CDR3 nucleotides: TGTGCCAGCAGCAAAGACGCGACAGGATTTCTTTTGAACACTGAAGCTTTCTTT. Translated: CASSKDATGFLLNTEAFF.

The chain employs TRBV20-1 and TRBJ1-6; the D gene is possibly TRBD1 (5 bases). V was trimmed by 2 bases and J by 8 bases, leaving 13 bases between them. This CDR3 contains 14 residues. Germline CDR1 reads DFQATT; CDR2 reads SNEGSKA (reference sequence). The CDR3 bases are TGCAGTGCTAGAAGGACACCCTGGGATTCACCCCTCCACTTT. Amino acid sequence: CSARRTPWDSPLHF.

This clonotype was recorded at least ten times. V gene TRBV18 combines with J gene TRBJ1-2, with 7 bases aligning to TRBD1. V lost 4 bases, J lost 4 bases, and 6 bases stayed unmatched. The length of the CDR3 is 14 residues. The germline CDR1 and CDR2 sequences are KGHSH and LQKENI. The CDR3 protein is CASSLEDRIYGYTF. The DNA of the CDR3 is TGTGCCAGCTCACTCGAGGACAGGATCTATGGCTACACCTTC.

The gene calls are TRBV12-3 or TRBV12-4 and TRBJ1-1; D unclear. This CDR3 spans 15 amino acids. V lost 1 base to trimming and J lost 0 bases, with 9 bases between them. The CDR3 DNA sequence: TGTGCCAGCAGTTTAGGCGGGGAACTGAACACTGAAGCTTTCTTT. Translating gives CASSLGGELNTEAFF.

This clonotype was picked up many times. This chain's CDR3 is CASSQLQGERTGELFF. CDR3 sequence (DNA): TGTGCCAGCAGCCAGCTACAGGGGGAGAGGACCGGGGAGCTGTTTTTT. This chain uses TRBV7-2 with TRBJ2-2; TRBD1 agrees at 8 bases. CDR3 size: 16 residues. Germline V lookup: CDR1 SGHTA, CDR2 FQGNSA. The J segment lost 5 bases and the V segment lost 5 bases, leaving 10 bases of the junction unmatched.